This entry lists 25 T cell receptor beta chains sequenced from one sample in a study of T cell changes during pregnancy in multiple sclerosis. TCRdb keeps only in-frame clones here, not all; method: immunoSEQ multiplex PCR. This sample has roughly 84,000 clones, with about 93% found just once. The sample consisted of peripheral blood, taken in the third trimester of pregnancy. These receptors came from a female donor in good health, enrolled as a control in a pregnancy study.

The V and J genes are TRBV15 and TRBJ2-1, with TRBD2 matching over 8 bases. The trim removed 5 bases at V and 6 bases at J, leaving 9 bases unmatched. In germline, CDR1 is LNHNV, CDR2 YYDKDF (reference sequence). The CDR3 consists of 15 residues. CDR3 protein: CATSSSAGDGNEQFF. Here the CDR3 DNA reads TGTGCCACCAGCTCTTCAGCGGGAGACGGCAATGAGCAGTTCTTC.

The genes are TRBV18 and TRBJ1-5; no reliable D call. V lost 6 bases and J 5 bases, leaving 11 bases between the germline ends. The CDR3 is 13 residues long. CDR1 is KGHSH, CDR2 LQKENI, per germline. The CDR3 loop reads CASSPSQDQPQHF. The CDR3 DNA reads TGTGCCAGCTCGCCCTCGCAGGATCAGCCCCAGCATTTT.

J is TRBJ2-5 and V is TRBV5-1; no firm D call. The CDR3 has 12 amino acids. CDR1 is SGHRS and CDR2 is YFSETQ in the germline V gene. With 0 bases removed from V and 5 bases from J, the gap between germline ends came to 5 bases. The CDR3 DNA sequence: TGCGCCAGCAGCTTGGCGGAGGAGACCCAGTACTTC. Residues: CASSLAEETQYF.

In this sample, this clone turned up once. The chain uses TRBV28 and TRBJ1-4, with 8 bases aligning to TRBD1. Germline-derived CDR1 and CDR2 are MDHEN and SYDVKM. The CDR3 runs to 15 residues. V was clipped by 5 bases and J by 11 bases; unmatched bases: 13. CDR3 residues: CASSPMDRERRKLFF. The CDR3 DNA reads TGTGCCAGCAGTCCTATGGACAGGGAGAGGAGGAAACTGTTTTTT.

The chain couples TRBV25-1 to TRBJ2-1; 7 bases are a match to TRBD2. The CDR3 is 14 amino acids. V shed 4 bases, J shed 12 bases, and the junction held 12 bases outside the gene matches. Germline V gene sequence: CDR1 MGHDK, CDR2 SYGVNS. DNA for the CDR3: TGTGCCAGCAGTGGGAACCGGCATGGCGGGGGGCAGTTCTTC. Amino acids: CASSGNRHGGGQFF.

The chain couples TRBV5-1 to TRBJ2-3; 9 bases are a match to TRBD2. Germline CDR1 and CDR2: SGHRS and YFSETQ. With V trimmed by 0 bases and J by 2 bases, 7 bases remained unmatched. The CDR3 consists of 17 residues. As DNA, the CDR3 is TGCGCCAGCAGCTTGGTCGTAGCGGGAGCGGCCACAGATACGCAGTATTTT. Protein sequence: CASSLVVAGAATDTQYF.

The CDR3 nucleotides are TGTGCCAGCAGCTTGCCCGGGAGCTCAGATACGCAGTATTTT. This gives the protein CASSLPGSSDTQYF. This chain uses TRBV5-6 with TRBJ2-3, with TRBD2 as a possible D gene (6 bases). CDR3 length: 14 amino acids. V gave up 1 base and J gave up 4 bases, with 10 bases separating them. CDR1 and CDR2 from the germline V gene are SGHDT and YYEEEE.

The V gene is TRBV20-1, the J gene TRBJ2-1; D gene unclear. The CDR3 totals 11 residues. V was cut by 6 bases and J by 5 bases, with 8 bases left in between. Germline assignment: CDR1 DFQATT and CDR2 SNEGSKA (reference sequence). CDR3 protein: CSALTDNEQFF. The CDR3, as DNA: TGCAGTGCCCTGACTGACAATGAGCAGTTCTTC.

A single count supports this clone. The rearrangement links TRBV7-2 to TRBJ2-3; TRBD1 is a possible D gene (6 bases). V shed 2 bases and J shed 4 bases, with 13 bases lying between them. Per germline, CDR1 SGHTA and CDR2 FQGNSA. The CDR3 extends over 15 amino acids. CDR3 sequence: CASSLIRGHSDTQYF. The DNA of the CDR3 is TGTGCCAGCAGCTTAATCCGGGGACACTCAGATACGCAGTATTTT.

In its sample, this clone was seen once. The CDR3, as DNA: TGTGCCAGCAGTTTAGAACAGGGCTATGGCTACACCTTC. Amino acid sequence: CASSLEQGYGYTF. The V gene is TRBV27, the J gene TRBJ1-2; a possible D gene is TRBD1 (6 bases). V was clipped by 2 bases and J by 4 bases, with 8 bases between them. Germline V lookup: CDR1 MNHEY, CDR2 SMNVEV (reference sequence). The CDR3 totals 13 residues.

The gene calls are TRBV6-1 and TRBJ2-7; TRBD2 matches 8 bases. V trimming: 6 bases; J trimming: 6 bases; junction bases outside the gene matches: 13. CDR3 length: 15 residues. Germline V lookup: CDR1 MNHNS, CDR2 SASEGT. CDR3 DNA: TGTGCCAGCAGAACAACCGGGGGACTAGTAACCGAGCAGTACTTC. Its protein is CASRTTGGLVTEQYF.

The rearrangement uses TRBV5-4 and TRBJ2-7; tentative D call: TRBD1 (6 bases). The germline V gene encodes CDR1 SGHNT and CDR2 YYREEE (reference sequence). V shed 2 bases and J shed 5 bases, with 20 bases lying between them. This CDR3 is built from 16 residues. The CDR3 spells CASSFLTGIKNNEQYF. CDR3 sequence (DNA): TGTGCCAGCAGCTTCCTAACAGGGATCAAGAATAACGAGCAGTACTTC.

The J gene is TRBJ1-1, the V gene TRBV27; D unresolved. The CDR3 consists of 10 residues. V was pared by 4 bases and J by 7 bases, with 4 bases between. Germline assignment: CDR1 MNHEY and CDR2 SMNVEV (reference sequence). The CDR3: CASSSREAFF. CDR3 nucleotides: TGTGCCAGCAGTTCCCGTGAAGCTTTCTTT.

This chain joins TRBV19 and TRBJ1-5; D not certain. In germline, CDR1 is LNHDA, CDR2 SQIVND (reference sequence). The V end was cut by 6 bases, the J end by 0 bases, with 12 bases between. This CDR3 comprises 15 residues. The CDR3 coding sequence is TGTGCCAGTAGGGGAGGCGCTTATAGCAATCAGCCCCAGCATTTT. It codes for CASRGGAYSNQPQHF.

This clone was picked up a small number of times. The gene calls are TRBV27 and TRBJ1-2; D unresolved. Between the trimmed V and J ends, which lost 8 bases and 5 bases, there was a span of 9 bases. This CDR3 region has 11 residues. Germline lookup yields CDR1 MNHEY and CDR2 SMNVEV (reference sequence). This CDR3 reads CASSGGYGYTF. The CDR3 nucleotides are TGTGCCAGCTCTGGAGGATATGGCTACACCTTC.

In this sample, this clone turned up once. The V gene is TRBV5-1, the J gene TRBJ1-2, with 10 bases that match TRBD1. Germline V gene data show CDR1 as SGHRS and CDR2 as YFSETQ. This CDR3 is built from 18 residues. Trimming took 0 bases from V and 7 from J; bases not matched to a gene: 15. CDR3 coding DNA: TGCGCCAGCAGCTTGGCCGCGGGACAGGGGACAGGGGCGGCTGGCTACACCTTC. This codes for CASSLAAGQGTGAAGYTF.

CDR3 sequence (DNA): TGTGCCAGCAGTGAAACATCCCTCTCCTACGAGCAGTACTTC. This codes for CASSETSLSYEQYF. The chain is built from TRBV25-1 and TRBJ2-7; D is undetermined. Germline loops: CDR1 MGHDK, CDR2 SYGVNS. This CDR3 region has 14 residues. V gave up 2 bases and J gave up 0 bases, with 8 bases separating them.

V gene TRBV6-5 combines with J gene TRBJ2-7, with D perhaps TRBD1 (5 bases). The length of the CDR3 is 13 residues. Between the trimmed V and J ends, which lost 6 bases and 5 bases, there was a span of 14 bases. Looked up from germline, CDR1 is MNHEY and CDR2 is SVGAGI. The CDR3 coding sequence is TGTGCCAGCAGCCGCCGGGCGGACAACGAGCAGTACTTC. Translated: CASSRRADNEQYF.

Written as DNA, the CDR3 is TGTGCCAGCAGTGAAGGGTCCCTAGCGAACACTGAAGCTTTCTTT. Translation: CASSEGSLANTEAFF. The V and J genes are TRBV6-1 and TRBJ1-1; D remains ambiguous. The CDR3 runs 15 residues. Germline assignment: CDR1 MNHNS and CDR2 SASEGT. Trimming left V 1 base short and J 1 base short, with 10 bases between.

The gene calls are TRBV6-5 and TRBJ2-7; 7 bases agree with TRBD1. The V and J ends lost 6 bases and 3 bases, in that order; junction bases with no gene match: 11. Germline CDR1 is MNHEY and CDR2 is SVGAGI. The CDR3 extends over 15 amino acids. The CDR3, as DNA: TGTGCCAGCAGAGACCGGACAAGGGGGCTCTACGAGCAGTACTTC. Translated: CASRDRTRGLYEQYF.

The chain employs TRBV6-6 and TRBJ2-3, with 10 bases fitting TRBD2. The V gene's germline CDR1 is MNHNY and CDR2 SVGAGI (reference sequence). CDR3 length equals 13 residues. With V trimmed by 8 bases and J by 3 bases, 2 bases remained unmatched. The CDR3 region is CASQAGGTDTQYF. Here the CDR3 DNA reads TGTGCCAGCCAAGCGGGAGGGACAGATACGCAGTATTTT.

The CDR3 DNA reads TGTGCCAGCAGCTCCGGGAGACATGTCCAAGAGACCCAGTACTTC. Translation: CASSSGRHVQETQYF. The chain couples TRBV11-3 to TRBJ2-5; D might be TRBD2 (6 bases). Per germline, CDR1 SGHNT and CDR2 YENEEA. The CDR3 sequence is 15 residues long. V was pared by 4 bases and J by 1 base, with 13 bases between.

V and J are TRBV23-1 and TRBJ2-1; D call uncertain. TRBV23-1 is flagged as an ORF with uncertain function. The CDR3 extends over 16 amino acids. V gave up 0 bases and J gave up 7 bases, with 16 bases separating them. CDR3 sequence reads: CASSQSADTIWNEQFF. CDR3 in DNA: TGCGCCAGCAGTCAATCGGCGGATACAATCTGGAATGAGCAGTTCTTC.

The genes are TRBV6-1 and TRBJ1-3; no reliable D call. The V end was cut by 1 base, the J end by 8 bases, with 12 bases between. CDR3 length equals 14 residues. Germline-derived CDR1 and CDR2 are MNHNS and SASEGT. The CDR3: CASSEGSWLDTIYF. The CDR3 region has the DNA TGTGCCAGCAGTGAAGGAAGCTGGTTGGACACCATATATTTT.

CDR3 DNA: TGTGCCAGCAGCTCACTTGGACAGAGCTCCTACGAGCAGTACTTC. Protein: CASSSLGQSSYEQYF. The V call is TRBV27, the J call TRBJ2-7; a possible D gene is TRBD1 (6 bases). Trimming removed 6 bases from V and 0 bases from J, with 15 bases in between. CDR1 and CDR2 from the germline V gene are MNHEY and SMNVEV (reference sequence). CDR3 size: 15 residues.